This T cell receptor beta chain was recovered during a study of CD8 T cells in ankylosing spondylitis. TCRdb re-analysed the 5' RACE reads in MiXCR, keeping a single row per CDR3 protein. The sample includes about 240,000 distinct CDR3 sequences, more than 9% of them seen just once. CDR3 size: 16 residues. Germline lookup yields CDR1 SGHVT and CDR2 SQSDAQ. In regard to this clonotype: A much larger clone is a single base away; this may be a read error.

The sequencing input was blood, either unsorted or a sorted T cell fraction (not recorded which). The J gene is TRBJ1-2, the V gene TRBV7-4; the D gene is possibly TRBD1 (6 bases). The source is a male donor with ankylosing spondylitis or in good health (not recorded which). CDR3 coding DNA: TGTGCCAGCAGCCGAACAACCGTCGGCAGGGGCTATGGCCACACCTTC. It yields the protein CASSRTTVGRGYGHTF.